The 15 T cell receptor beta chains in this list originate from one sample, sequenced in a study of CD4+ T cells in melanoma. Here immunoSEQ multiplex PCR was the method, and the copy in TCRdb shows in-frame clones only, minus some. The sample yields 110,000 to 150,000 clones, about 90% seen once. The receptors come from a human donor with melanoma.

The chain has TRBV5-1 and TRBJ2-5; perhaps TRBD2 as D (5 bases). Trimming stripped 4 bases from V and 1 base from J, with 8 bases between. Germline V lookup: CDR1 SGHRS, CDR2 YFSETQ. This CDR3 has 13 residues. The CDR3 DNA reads TGCGCCAGCAGCGCGCTAGCCCAAGAGACCCAGTACTTC. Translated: CASSALAQETQYF.

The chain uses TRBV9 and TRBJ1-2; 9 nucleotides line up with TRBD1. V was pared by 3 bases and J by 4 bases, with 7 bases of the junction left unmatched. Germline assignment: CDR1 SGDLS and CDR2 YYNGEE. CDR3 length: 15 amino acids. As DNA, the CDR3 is TGTGCCAGCAGCGCCGGACAGGGGTCCACCTATGGCTACACCTTC. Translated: CASSAGQGSTYGYTF.

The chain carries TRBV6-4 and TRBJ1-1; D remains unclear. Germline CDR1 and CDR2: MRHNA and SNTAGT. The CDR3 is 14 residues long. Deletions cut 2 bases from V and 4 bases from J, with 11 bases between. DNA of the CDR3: TGTGCCAGCAGTGACAGGGAGGGTAGCACTGAAGCTTTCTTT. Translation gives CASSDREGSTEAFF.

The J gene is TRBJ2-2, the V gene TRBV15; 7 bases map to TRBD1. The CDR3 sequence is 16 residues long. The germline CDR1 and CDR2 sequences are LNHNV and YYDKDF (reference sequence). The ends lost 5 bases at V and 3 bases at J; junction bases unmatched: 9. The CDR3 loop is CATSGLTGQYTGELFF. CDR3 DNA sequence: TGTGCCACCAGCGGGCTCACGGGACAGTACACCGGGGAGCTGTTTTTT.

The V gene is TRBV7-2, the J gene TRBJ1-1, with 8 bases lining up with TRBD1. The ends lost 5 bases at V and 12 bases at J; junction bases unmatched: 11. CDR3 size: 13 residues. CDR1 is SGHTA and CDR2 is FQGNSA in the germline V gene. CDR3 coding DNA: TGTGCCAGCAGCCCTGACAGGGGTTTCATGTCTTTCTTT. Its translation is CASSPDRGFMSFF.

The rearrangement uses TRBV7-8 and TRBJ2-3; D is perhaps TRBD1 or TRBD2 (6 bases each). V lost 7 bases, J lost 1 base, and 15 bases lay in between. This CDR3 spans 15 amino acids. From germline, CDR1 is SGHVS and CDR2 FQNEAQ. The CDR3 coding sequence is TGTGCCAGCAAGGGGGGCAGGGATGGCACAGATACGCAGTATTTT. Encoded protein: CASKGGRDGTDTQYF.

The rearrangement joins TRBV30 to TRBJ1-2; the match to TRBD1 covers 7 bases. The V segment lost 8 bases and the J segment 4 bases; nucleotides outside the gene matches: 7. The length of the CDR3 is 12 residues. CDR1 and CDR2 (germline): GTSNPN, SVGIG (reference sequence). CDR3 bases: TGTGCCACTGGACAGGTCCTCTATGGCTACACCTTC. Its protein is CATGQVLYGYTF.

The CDR3 DNA follows: TGTGCCAGCAGGAACCGATGGGGGGTGGCAGATACGCAGTATTTT. It yields the protein CASRNRWGVADTQYF. The chain joins TRBV25-1 to TRBJ2-3; D might be TRBD2 (6 bases). CDR1 and CDR2 from the germline V gene are MGHDK and SYGVNS. The CDR3 consists of 15 residues. The V end was cut by 6 bases, the J end by 4 bases, with 17 bases between.

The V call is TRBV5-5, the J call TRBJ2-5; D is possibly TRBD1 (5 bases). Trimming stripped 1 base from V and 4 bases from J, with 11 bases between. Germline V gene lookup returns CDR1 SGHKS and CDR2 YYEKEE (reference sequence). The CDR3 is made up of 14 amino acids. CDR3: CASSLSRVGETQYF. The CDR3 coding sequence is TGTGCCAGCAGCTTGTCCAGGGTAGGAGAGACCCAGTACTTC.

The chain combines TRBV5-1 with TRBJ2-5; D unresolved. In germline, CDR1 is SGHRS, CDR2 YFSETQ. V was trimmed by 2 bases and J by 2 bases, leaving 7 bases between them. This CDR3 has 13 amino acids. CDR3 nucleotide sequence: TGCGCCAGCAGCTTTAACACGCAAGAGACCCAGTACTTC. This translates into CASSFNTQETQYF.

The CDR3 is CASGSSDTGELFF. CDR3 nucleotide sequence: TGTGCTAGTGGTAGCAGTGATACCGGGGAGCTGTTTTTT. The chain links TRBV12-5 to TRBJ2-2; no clear D gene. The germline V and J ends were trimmed by 5 bases and 5 bases, with 9 bases remaining between them. This CDR3 spans 13 amino acids. Germline lookup yields CDR1 LGHNT and CDR2 FRNRAP.

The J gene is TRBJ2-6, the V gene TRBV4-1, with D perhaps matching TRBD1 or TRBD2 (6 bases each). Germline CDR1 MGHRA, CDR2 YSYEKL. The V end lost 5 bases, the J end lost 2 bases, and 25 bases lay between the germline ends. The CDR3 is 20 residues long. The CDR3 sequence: CASSYKSGGAFLAGANVLTF. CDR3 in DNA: TGCGCCAGCAGCTACAAGTCCGGGGGCGCGTTTCTTGCTGGGGCCAACGTCCTGACTTTC.

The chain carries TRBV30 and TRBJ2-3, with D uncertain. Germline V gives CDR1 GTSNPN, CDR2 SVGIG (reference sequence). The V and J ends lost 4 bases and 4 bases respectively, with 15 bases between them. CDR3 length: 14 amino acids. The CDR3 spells CAWKRVGSADTQYF. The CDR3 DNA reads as TGTGCCTGGAAAAGGGTGGGCTCGGCAGATACGCAGTATTTT.

The CDR3 coding sequence is TGCGCCAGCAGCCAGGGGCGGCAGGGGGTCAACACCATATATTTT. This translates into CASSQGRQGVNTIYF. The gene calls are TRBV4-1 and TRBJ1-3; 7 bases align to TRBD1. Germline V gives CDR1 MGHRA, CDR2 YSYEKL. The CDR3 is 15 residues long. Unmatched junction bases numbered 9, after V lost 3 bases and J lost 7 bases.

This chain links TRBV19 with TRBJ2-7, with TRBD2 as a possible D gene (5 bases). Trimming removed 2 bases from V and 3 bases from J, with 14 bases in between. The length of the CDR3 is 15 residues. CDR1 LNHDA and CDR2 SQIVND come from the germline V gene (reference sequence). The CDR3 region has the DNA TGTGCCAGTAGTATAACGGTGGGAGAAGGCTACGAGCAGTACTTC. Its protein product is CASSITVGEGYEQYF.